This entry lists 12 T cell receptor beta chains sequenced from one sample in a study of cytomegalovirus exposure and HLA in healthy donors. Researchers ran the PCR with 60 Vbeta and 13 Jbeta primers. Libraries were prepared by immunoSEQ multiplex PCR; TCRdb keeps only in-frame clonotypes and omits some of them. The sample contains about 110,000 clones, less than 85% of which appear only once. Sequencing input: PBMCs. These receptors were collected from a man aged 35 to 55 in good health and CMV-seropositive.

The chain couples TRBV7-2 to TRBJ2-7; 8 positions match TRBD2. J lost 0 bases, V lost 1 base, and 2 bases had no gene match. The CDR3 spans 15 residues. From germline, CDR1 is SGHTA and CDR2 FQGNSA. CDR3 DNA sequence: TGTGCCAGCAGCTTAGTTAGCGGGAACTCCTACGAGCAGTACTTC. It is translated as CASSLVSGNSYEQYF.

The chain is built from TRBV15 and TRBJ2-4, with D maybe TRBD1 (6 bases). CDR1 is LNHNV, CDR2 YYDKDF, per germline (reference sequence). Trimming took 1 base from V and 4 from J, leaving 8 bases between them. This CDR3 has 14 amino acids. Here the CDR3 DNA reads TGTGCCACCAGCAGAGCAGGGGTTAAAAACATTCAGTACTTC. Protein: CATSRAGVKNIQYF.

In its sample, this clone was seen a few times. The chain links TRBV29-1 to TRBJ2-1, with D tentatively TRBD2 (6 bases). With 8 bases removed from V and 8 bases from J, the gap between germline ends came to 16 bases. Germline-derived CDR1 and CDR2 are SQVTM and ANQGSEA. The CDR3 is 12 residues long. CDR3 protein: CSPTGPGDEQFF. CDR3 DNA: TGCAGCCCTACGGGGCCGGGGGATGAGCAGTTCTTC.

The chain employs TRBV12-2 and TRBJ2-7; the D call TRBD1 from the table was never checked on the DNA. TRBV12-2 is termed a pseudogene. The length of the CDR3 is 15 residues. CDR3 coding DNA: TGTGCAAGTCAAGGACCGCAGGGCAAATCCTACGAGCAGTACTTC. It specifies CASQGPQGKSYEQYF.

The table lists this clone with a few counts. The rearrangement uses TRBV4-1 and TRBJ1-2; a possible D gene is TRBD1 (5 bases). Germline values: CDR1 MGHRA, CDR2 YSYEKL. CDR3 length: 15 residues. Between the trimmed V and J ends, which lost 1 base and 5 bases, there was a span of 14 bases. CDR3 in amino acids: CASSQGRQILYGYTF. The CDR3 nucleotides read TGCGCCAGCAGCCAAGGGAGACAGATCCTTTATGGCTACACCTTC.

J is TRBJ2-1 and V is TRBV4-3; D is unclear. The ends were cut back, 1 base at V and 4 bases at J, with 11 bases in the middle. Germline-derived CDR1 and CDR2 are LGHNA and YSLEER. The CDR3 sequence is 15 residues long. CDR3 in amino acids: CASSQGGGLYNEQFF. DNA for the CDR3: TGCGCCAGCAGCCAAGGAGGTGGCCTTTACAATGAGCAGTTCTTC.

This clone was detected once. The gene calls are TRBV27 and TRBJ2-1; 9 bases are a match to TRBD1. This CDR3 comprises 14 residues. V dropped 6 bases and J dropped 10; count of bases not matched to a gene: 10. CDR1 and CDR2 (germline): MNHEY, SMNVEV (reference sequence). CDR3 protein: CASSTGTGMREQFF. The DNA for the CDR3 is TGTGCCAGCAGCACGGGGACAGGGATGAGGGAGCAGTTCTTC.

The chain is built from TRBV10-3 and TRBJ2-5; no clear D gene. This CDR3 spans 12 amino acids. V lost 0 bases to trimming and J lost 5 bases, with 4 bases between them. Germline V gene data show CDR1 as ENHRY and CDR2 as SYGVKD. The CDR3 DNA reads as TGTGCCATCAGTGAGTCCCGGGAGACCCAGTACTTC. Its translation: CAISESRETQYF.

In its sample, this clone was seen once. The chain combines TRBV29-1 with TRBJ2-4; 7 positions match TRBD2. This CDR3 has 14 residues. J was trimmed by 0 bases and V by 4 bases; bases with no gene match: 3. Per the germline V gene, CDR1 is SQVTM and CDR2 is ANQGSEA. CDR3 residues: CSVGLAVAKNIQYF. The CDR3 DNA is TGCAGCGTTGGTCTAGCGGTAGCCAAAAACATTCAGTACTTC. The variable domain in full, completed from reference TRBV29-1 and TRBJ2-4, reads SAVISQKPSRDICQRGTSLTIQCQVDSQVTMMFWYRQQPGQSLTLIATANQGSEATYESGFVIDKFPISRPNLTFSTLTVSNMSPEDSSIYLCSVGLAVAKNIQYFGAGTRLSVL.

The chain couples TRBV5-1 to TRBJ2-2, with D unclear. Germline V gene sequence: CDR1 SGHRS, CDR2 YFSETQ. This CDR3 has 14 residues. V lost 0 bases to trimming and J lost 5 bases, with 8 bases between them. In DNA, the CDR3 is TGCGCCAGCAGCTTGGATTCCGGGACCGGGGAGCTGTTTTTT. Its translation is CASSLDSGTGELFF.

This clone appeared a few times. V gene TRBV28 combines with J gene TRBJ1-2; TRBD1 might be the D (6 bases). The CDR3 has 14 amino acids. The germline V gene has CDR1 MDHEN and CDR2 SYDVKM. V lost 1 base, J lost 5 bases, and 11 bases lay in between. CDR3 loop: CASSLSRGRYGYTF. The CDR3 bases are TGTGCCAGCAGTTTATCGCGGGGGCGTTATGGCTACACCTTC.

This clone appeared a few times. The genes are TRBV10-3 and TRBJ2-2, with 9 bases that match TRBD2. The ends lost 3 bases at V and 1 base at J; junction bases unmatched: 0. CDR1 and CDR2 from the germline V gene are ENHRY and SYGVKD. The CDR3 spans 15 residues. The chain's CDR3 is CAISELAGNTGELFF. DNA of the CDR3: TGTGCCATCAGTGAACTAGCGGGGAACACCGGGGAGCTGTTTTTT.